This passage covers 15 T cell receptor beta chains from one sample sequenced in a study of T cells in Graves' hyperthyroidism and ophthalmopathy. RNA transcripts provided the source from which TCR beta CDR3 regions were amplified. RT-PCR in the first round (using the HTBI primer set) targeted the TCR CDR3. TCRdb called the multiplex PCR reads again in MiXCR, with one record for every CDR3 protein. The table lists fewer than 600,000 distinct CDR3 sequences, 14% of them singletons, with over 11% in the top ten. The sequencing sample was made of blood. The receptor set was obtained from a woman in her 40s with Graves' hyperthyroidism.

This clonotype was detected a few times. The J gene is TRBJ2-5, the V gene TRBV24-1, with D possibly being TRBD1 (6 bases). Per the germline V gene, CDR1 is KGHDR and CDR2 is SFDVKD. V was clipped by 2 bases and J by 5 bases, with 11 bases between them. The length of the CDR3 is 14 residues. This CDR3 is CATSDSGGAETQYF. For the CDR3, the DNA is TGTGCCACCAGTGATTCTGGGGGCGCGGAGACCCAGTACTTC.

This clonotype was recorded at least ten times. This CDR3 is CASSRTGPETQYF. DNA of the CDR3: TGTGCCAGCAGCCGGACAGGGCCGGAGACCCAGTACTTC. The chain couples TRBV7-9 to TRBJ2-5, with TRBD1 matching over 8 bases. Unmatched junction bases numbered 4, after V lost 5 bases and J lost 5 bases. This CDR3 has 13 residues. Germline V gene data show CDR1 as SEHNR and CDR2 as FQNEAQ (reference sequence). Drawing the rest from reference TRBV7-9 and TRBJ2-5, the complete variable domain is DTGVSQNPRHKITKRGQNVTFRCDPISEHNRLYWYRQTLGQGPEFLTYFQNEAQLEKSRLLSDRFSAERPKGSFSTLEIQRTEQGDSAMYLCASSRTGPETQYFGPGTRLLVL.

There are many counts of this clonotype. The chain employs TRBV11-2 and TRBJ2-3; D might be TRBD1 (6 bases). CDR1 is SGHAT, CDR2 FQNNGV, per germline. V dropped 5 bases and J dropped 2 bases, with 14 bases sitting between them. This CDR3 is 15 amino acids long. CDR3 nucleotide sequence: TGTGCCAGCAGCGCCGGGACATCAGCCACAGATACGCAGTATTTT. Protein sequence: CASSAGTSATDTQYF.

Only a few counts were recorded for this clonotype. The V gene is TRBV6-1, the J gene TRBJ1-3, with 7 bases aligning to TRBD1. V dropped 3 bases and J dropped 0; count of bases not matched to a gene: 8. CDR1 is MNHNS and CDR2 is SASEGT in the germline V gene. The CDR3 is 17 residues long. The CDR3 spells CASSDLGQRISGNTIYF. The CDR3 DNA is TGTGCCAGCAGTGACTTGGGACAGCGAATCTCTGGAAACACCATATATTTT.

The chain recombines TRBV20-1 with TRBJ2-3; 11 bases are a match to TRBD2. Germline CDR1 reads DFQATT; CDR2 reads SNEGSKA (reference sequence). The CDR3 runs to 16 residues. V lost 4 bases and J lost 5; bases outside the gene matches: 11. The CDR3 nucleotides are TGCAGTGCTACCACCTCTAGCGGGAGGAGTATAGATACGCAGTATTTT. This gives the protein CSATTSSGRSIDTQYF.

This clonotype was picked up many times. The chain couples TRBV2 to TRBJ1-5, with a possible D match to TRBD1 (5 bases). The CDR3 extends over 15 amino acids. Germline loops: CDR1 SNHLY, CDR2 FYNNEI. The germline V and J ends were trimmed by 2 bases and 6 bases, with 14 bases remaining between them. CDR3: CASSELSKGAQPQHF. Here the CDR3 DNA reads TGTGCCAGCAGTGAATTGAGTAAAGGGGCTCAGCCCCAGCATTTT.

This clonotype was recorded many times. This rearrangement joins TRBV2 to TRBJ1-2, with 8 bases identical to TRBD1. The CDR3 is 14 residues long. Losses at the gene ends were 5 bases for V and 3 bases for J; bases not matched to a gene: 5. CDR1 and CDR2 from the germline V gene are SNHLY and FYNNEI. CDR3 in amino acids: CASSPGQGYYGYTF. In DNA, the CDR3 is TGTGCCAGCAGTCCTGGACAGGGATACTATGGCTACACCTTC.

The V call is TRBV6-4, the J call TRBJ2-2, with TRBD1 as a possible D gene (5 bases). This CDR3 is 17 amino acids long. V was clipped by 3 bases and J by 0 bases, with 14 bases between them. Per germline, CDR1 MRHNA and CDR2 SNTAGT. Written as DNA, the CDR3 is TGTGCCAGCAGTGAAACAGGTTTCTGGTCGAACACCGGGGAGCTGTTTTTT. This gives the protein CASSETGFWSNTGELFF.

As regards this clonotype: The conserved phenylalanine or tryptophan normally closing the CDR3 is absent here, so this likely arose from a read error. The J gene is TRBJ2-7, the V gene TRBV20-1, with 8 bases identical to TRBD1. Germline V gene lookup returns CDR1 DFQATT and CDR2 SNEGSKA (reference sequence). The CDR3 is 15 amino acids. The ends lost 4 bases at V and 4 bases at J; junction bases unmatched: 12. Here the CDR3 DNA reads TGCAGTGCTAACCCTGGCTTAGACAGGGGTTACGAGCAGTACCTC. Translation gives CSANPGLDRGYEQYL.

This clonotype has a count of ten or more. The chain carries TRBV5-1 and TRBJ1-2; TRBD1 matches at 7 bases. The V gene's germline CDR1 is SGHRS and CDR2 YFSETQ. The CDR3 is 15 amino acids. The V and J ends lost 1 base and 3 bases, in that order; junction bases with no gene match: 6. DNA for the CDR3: TGCGCCAGCAGCTTGTTGGAGGGGGCTGACTATGGCTACACCTTC. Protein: CASSLLEGADYGYTF.

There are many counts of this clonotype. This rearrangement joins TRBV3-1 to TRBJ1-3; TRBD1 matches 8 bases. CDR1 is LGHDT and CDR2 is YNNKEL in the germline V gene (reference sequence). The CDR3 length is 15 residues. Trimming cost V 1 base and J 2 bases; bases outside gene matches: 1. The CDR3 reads CASSQGTGTGNTIYF. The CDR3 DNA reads TGTGCCAGCAGCCAAGGGACAGGGACTGGAAACACCATATATTTT.

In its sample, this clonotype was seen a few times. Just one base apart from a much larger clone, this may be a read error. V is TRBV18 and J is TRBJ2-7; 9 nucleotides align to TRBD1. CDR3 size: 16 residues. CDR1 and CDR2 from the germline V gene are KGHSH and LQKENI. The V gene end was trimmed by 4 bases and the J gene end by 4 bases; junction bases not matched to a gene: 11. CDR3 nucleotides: TGTGCCAGCTCACTCGAGACAGGGGGATCCGCTTACGAGCAGTACTTC. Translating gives CASSLETGGSAYEQYF.

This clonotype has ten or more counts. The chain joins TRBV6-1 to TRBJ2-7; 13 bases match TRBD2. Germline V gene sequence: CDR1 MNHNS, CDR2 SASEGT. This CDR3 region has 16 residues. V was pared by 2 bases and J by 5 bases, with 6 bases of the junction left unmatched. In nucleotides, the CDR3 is TGTGCCAGCAGTGAACGGGGACTAGCGGGATGGAACGAGCAGTACTTC. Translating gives CASSERGLAGWNEQYF.

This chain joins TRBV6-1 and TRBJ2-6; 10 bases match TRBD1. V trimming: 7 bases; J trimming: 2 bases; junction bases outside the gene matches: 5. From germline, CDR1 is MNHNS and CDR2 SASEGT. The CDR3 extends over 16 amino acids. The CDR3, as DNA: TGTGCCAGCACCCCGACAGGGGGCACTGGGGCCAACGTCCTGACTTTC. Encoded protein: CASTPTGGTGANVLTF.

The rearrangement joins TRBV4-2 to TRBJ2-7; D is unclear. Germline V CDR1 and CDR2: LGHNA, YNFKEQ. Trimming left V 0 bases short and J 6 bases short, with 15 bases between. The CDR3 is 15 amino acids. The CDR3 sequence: CASSQEGTFRGEQYF. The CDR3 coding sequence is TGTGCCAGCAGCCAAGAAGGCACTTTCCGAGGCGAGCAGTACTTC.